A selection of T cell receptor beta chains follows, all from one sample in a study of blood T cells in healthy people across ages. TCRdb re-analysed the 5' RACE reads in MiXCR, keeping a single row per CDR3 protein. Of about 1.4 million distinct CDR3 sequences in the sample, 45% to 70% were seen once. The source material was blood. These receptor sequences come from a man in his late teens or twenties in good health. Each CDR3 is given with its conserved first and last residue. A D gene is named only where the DNA matches it firmly. Only part of the rows carry a size: once, few, many, or a class if the clone is expanded.

cdr3_nt: TGCGCCAGCAGCCAAGCGGGACAGGGACTCTTAGGCTACACCTTC
cdr3_aa: CASSQAGQGLLGYTF
clone_size: few
d_call: TRBD1
j_call: TRBJ1-2
v_call: TRBV4-3

cdr3_nt: TGTGCCAGCAGCCAAGCTAGCGGGAGGGCCTCGCGAAGGCAGTTCTTC
cdr3_aa: CASSQASGRASRRQFF
clone_size: few
d_call: TRBD2
j_call: TRBJ2-1
v_call: TRBV3-1

cdr3_nt: TGCAGTGCTAGAGACCCCTCGGGACTAGCGGTTCCTGGGGAGCTGTTTTTT
cdr3_aa: CSARDPSGLAVPGELFF
clone_size: .
d_call: TRBD2
j_call: TRBJ2-2
v_call: TRBV20-1

cdr3_nt: TGCAGCGTTGAGCCGGGCCCCTTGGACGAGCAGTACTTC
cdr3_aa: CSVEPGPLDEQYF
clone_size: few
d_call: .
j_call: TRBJ2-7
v_call: TRBV29-1

cdr3_nt: TGCGCCAGCAGTGAGGAAGGGGACAGGGTAGTTGGGGCCAACGTCCTGACTTTC
cdr3_aa: CASSEEGDRVVGANVLTF
clone_size: .
d_call: TRBD1
j_call: TRBJ2-6
v_call: TRBV10-2

cdr3_nt: TGTGCCAGCAGTGAAAACGAATCGTGGGTAACGTTCAATGAGCAGTTCTTC
cdr3_aa: CASSENESWVTFNEQFF
clone_size: .
d_call: .
j_call: TRBJ2-1
v_call: TRBV2

cdr3_nt: TGTGCCAGCAGCTCGACGACTAGCGGATACATGGGGAGAGTCCAGTACTTC
cdr3_aa: CASSSTTSGYMGRVQYF
clone_size: .
d_call: TRBD2
j_call: TRBJ2-5
v_call: TRBV7-9

cdr3_nt: TGCAGTGCTAGATTTAGCGGGACAGATACGCAGTATTTT
cdr3_aa: CSARFSGTDTQYF
clone_size: .
d_call: TRBD2
j_call: TRBJ2-3
v_call: TRBV20-1

cdr3_nt: TGTGCCACTGCACCTGGGTATACCGGGGAGCTGTTTTTT
cdr3_aa: CATAPGYTGELFF
clone_size: .
d_call: .
j_call: TRBJ2-2
v_call: TRBV25-1

cdr3_nt: TGTGCCAGCAGTGTCCGTCCTCAGGGGAATACGCAGTATTTT
cdr3_aa: CASSVRPQGNTQYF
clone_size: many
d_call: .
j_call: TRBJ2-3
v_call: TRBV2

cdr3_nt: TGTGCCAGCAATCCCCTGCCGGGATACAATGAGCAGTTCTTC
cdr3_aa: CASNPLPGYNEQFF
clone_size: .
d_call: .
j_call: TRBJ2-1
v_call: TRBV6-6

cdr3_nt: TGTGCCAGCAGTTCCGCAGGGGTTGGGGCCAACGTCCTGACTTTC
cdr3_aa: CASSSAGVGANVLTF
clone_size: .
d_call: .
j_call: TRBJ2-6
v_call: TRBV27

cdr3_nt: TGCAGCGTGGCGCTAATGAACACTGAAGCTTTCTTT
cdr3_aa: CSVALMNTEAFF
clone_size: .
d_call: .
j_call: TRBJ1-1
v_call: TRBV29-1

cdr3_nt: TGCAGCGTTGAAGACCTAGCGGGAGAGTCGGAAGATACGCAGTATTTT
cdr3_aa: CSVEDLAGESEDTQYF
clone_size: few
d_call: TRBD2
j_call: TRBJ2-3
v_call: TRBV29-1

cdr3_nt: TGTGCCAGCAACAGCAATTCCGGGACTAGCAGCTACGAGCAGTACTTC
cdr3_aa: CASNSNSGTSSYEQYF
clone_size: once
d_call: TRBD2
j_call: TRBJ2-7
v_call: TRBV25-1

cdr3_nt: TGTGCCAGCAGAGTGCTCGACACGCCGCTTGAAGCTTTCTTT
cdr3_aa: CASRVLDTPLEAFF
clone_size: once
d_call: .
j_call: TRBJ1-1
v_call: TRBV6-6

cdr3_nt: TGTGCCAGCAGCCAGACCTTGACTAGACAAGAGACCCAGTACTTC
cdr3_aa: CASSQTLTRQETQYF
clone_size: .
d_call: .
j_call: TRBJ2-5
v_call: TRBV7-9

cdr3_nt: TGTGCCAGCAGCTTACGGGGAGCTGGGGCCAACGTCCTGACTTTC
cdr3_aa: CASSLRGAGANVLTF
clone_size: many
d_call: .
j_call: TRBJ2-6
v_call: TRBV11-2

cdr3_nt: TGTGCCAGCAGCCAAGGCGGGGGCACAGATACGCAGTATTTT
cdr3_aa: CASSQGGGTDTQYF
clone_size: many
d_call: .
j_call: TRBJ2-3
v_call: TRBV3-1

cdr3_nt: TGTGCCACCCTTATTGGACTAGCGGAAACCAGGGAGACCCAGTACTTC
cdr3_aa: CATLIGLAETRETQYF
clone_size: .
d_call: TRBD2
j_call: TRBJ2-5
v_call: TRBV28

cdr3_nt: TGTGCCAGCAGTAGGACCTACACCGGGGAGCTGTTTTTT
cdr3_aa: CASSRTYTGELFF
clone_size: .
d_call: .
j_call: TRBJ2-2
v_call: TRBV6-2/TRBV6-3

cdr3_nt: TGTGCCAGCAGACGACTAGGGGAAAGCACAGATACGCAGTATTTT
cdr3_aa: CASRRLGESTDTQYF
clone_size: .
d_call: .
j_call: TRBJ2-3
v_call: TRBV12-3/TRBV12-4

cdr3_nt: TGTGCCAGCAGCCATTATCAGACAGGGGGCGAGCAGTACTTC
cdr3_aa: CASSHYQTGGEQYF
clone_size: .
d_call: TRBD1
j_call: TRBJ2-7
v_call: TRBV4-2

cdr3_nt: TGTGCCAGCAGCTTAGAGTTCGGCGGTACCCCTATGGGAGAGCAGTTCTTC
cdr3_aa: CASSLEFGGTPMGEQFF
clone_size: few
d_call: .
j_call: TRBJ2-1
v_call: TRBV7-6

cdr3_nt: TGCAGTGCTAGAGACCCCGGTGCGGGGGGGCAGTTCTTC
cdr3_aa: CSARDPGAGGQFF
clone_size: .
d_call: TRBD2
j_call: TRBJ2-1
v_call: TRBV20-1

cdr3_nt: TGCGCCAGCAGCTCGCCTCAGGATCACTACACCTTC
cdr3_aa: CASSSPQDHYTF
clone_size: few
d_call: .
j_call: TRBJ1-2
v_call: TRBV5-1

cdr3_nt: TGCAGCGTTGAAGATAAGGGTAAGCAGTTCTTC
cdr3_aa: CSVEDKGKQFF
clone_size: once
d_call: .
j_call: TRBJ2-1
v_call: TRBV29-1

cdr3_nt: TGTGCCAGCAGCAAAAGATGCTACGAGCAGTACTTC
cdr3_aa: CASSKRCYEQYF
clone_size: .
d_call: .
j_call: TRBJ2-7
v_call: TRBV21-1

cdr3_nt: TGTGCCATCAGTGAGTCTGGGACAGCTAACTATGGCTACACCTTC
cdr3_aa: CAISESGTANYGYTF
clone_size: .
d_call: TRBD1
j_call: TRBJ1-2
v_call: TRBV10-3

cdr3_nt: TGTGCCATCAGTGCGGCAGGGAATCAGCCCCAGCATTTT
cdr3_aa: CAISAAGNQPQHF
clone_size: .
d_call: .
j_call: TRBJ1-5
v_call: TRBV10-3

cdr3_nt: TGTGCCAGCAGTCCCTGGACTAGCGGGGGGGCGACGGATACGCAGTATTTT
cdr3_aa: CASSPWTSGGATDTQYF
clone_size: few
d_call: TRBD2
j_call: TRBJ2-3
v_call: TRBV12-3/TRBV12-4

cdr3_nt: TGTGCCAGCAGCTTAAGGGAGAGGGGTTACGAGCAGTACTTC
cdr3_aa: CASSLRERGYEQYF
clone_size: .
d_call: .
j_call: TRBJ2-7
v_call: TRBV5-6

cdr3_nt: TGTGCCAGCAGTTTAAGGGACGGGGACGGTACCCAGTACTTC
cdr3_aa: CASSLRDGDGTQYF
clone_size: .
d_call: .
j_call: TRBJ2-5
v_call: TRBV12-3/TRBV12-4

cdr3_nt: TGTGCCAGCAGTTCATTAGCGGGCAATGAGCAGTTCTTC
cdr3_aa: CASSSLAGNEQFF
clone_size: few
d_call: TRBD2
j_call: TRBJ2-1
v_call: TRBV7-9

cdr3_nt: TGTGCCAGCAGTGCGTCTCTAGGGAGCTCCTACAATGAGCAGTTCTTC
cdr3_aa: CASSASLGSSYNEQFF
clone_size: .
d_call: .
j_call: TRBJ2-1
v_call: TRBV6-2/TRBV6-3

cdr3_nt: TGTGCCAGCAGTGAAATTCGGGGGGAGCAGTTCTTC
cdr3_aa: CASSEIRGEQFF
clone_size: .
d_call: .
j_call: TRBJ2-1
v_call: TRBV6-1

cdr3_nt: TGCAGCGTTGGGGGTGGGCGGACTGAAGCTTTCTTT
cdr3_aa: CSVGGGRTEAFF
clone_size: .
d_call: .
j_call: TRBJ1-1
v_call: TRBV29-1

cdr3_nt: TGTGCCAGCAGCCTAACGGGAAATCATGGCTACACCTTC
cdr3_aa: CASSLTGNHGYTF
clone_size: .
d_call: .
j_call: TRBJ1-2
v_call: TRBV7-9

cdr3_nt: TGCGCCAGCAGCCAAGATCTAGGGTATAGCAATGAGCAGTTCTTC
cdr3_aa: CASSQDLGYSNEQFF
clone_size: .
d_call: .
j_call: TRBJ2-1
v_call: TRBV4-1

cdr3_nt: TGTGCCAGCAGTTCCCCTGATTGGAAGCAGTACTTC
cdr3_aa: CASSSPDWKQYF
clone_size: .
d_call: .
j_call: TRBJ2-7
v_call: TRBV6-2/TRBV6-3

cdr3_nt: TGTGCCATCCGGGGGACAGGGAAGGAGACCCAGTACTTC
cdr3_aa: CAIRGTGKETQYF
clone_size: .
d_call: TRBD1
j_call: TRBJ2-5
v_call: TRBV27